One sample yielded the 3 T cell receptor beta chains listed below, sequenced in a study of vaccination and CD4 T cells after COVID-19. The treatment is: roughly ten-day PBMC culture with coronavirus spike peptide pools or control peptides (ViraFEST assay). Cultured CD4+ T-cell DNA underwent Oncomine TCR Beta short-read sequencing. TCRdb ran MiXCR on the PCR reads and lists one entry per CDR3 protein. The data show fewer than 15,000 distinct CDR3 sequences, roughly 50% seen once. These receptors' antigens are unknown. The sequencing input was CD4+ T cells from blood, cultured in vitro. The receptors were sampled from a human donor who had recovered from COVID-19.

The chain recombines TRBV7-8 with TRBJ2-2; D is perhaps TRBD2 (6 bases). Germline V gene lookup returns CDR1 SGHVS and CDR2 FQNEAQ. The V end was cut by 7 bases, the J end by 1 base, with 16 bases between. This CDR3 is 16 amino acids long. The CDR3 sequence is CASTTPGTQNTGELFF. The CDR3 coding sequence is TGTGCCAGCACCACTCCCGGGACTCAGAACACCGGGGAGCTGTTTTTT.

The rearrangement links TRBV12-3 or TRBV12-4 to TRBJ2-1; D gene unclear. Trimming stripped 3 bases from V and 10 bases from J, with 7 bases between. CDR3 size: 11 residues. The CDR3 protein is CASSFLEEQFF. The CDR3 nucleotides read TGTGCCAGCAGTTTTTTGGAGGAGCAGTTCTTC.

The V gene is TRBV4-1, the J gene TRBJ2-2; D may be TRBD2 (6 bases). Germline V gene sequence: CDR1 MGHRA, CDR2 YSYEKL. Trimming pared 8 bases from V and 5 bases from J, leaving 9 bases between. The CDR3 runs to 12 residues. The CDR3 nucleotides read TGCGCCAGCGGGGGGTTTACCGGGGAGCTGTTTTTT. Its protein is CASGGFTGELFF.